Below, 10 T cell receptor beta chains from the same sample are listed, as sequenced in a study of blood T cells in healthy people across ages. Using a J-beta primer mix together with a sample-barcoded 5' primer, a second PCR was run for 7 to 11 cycles. MiXCR, applied by TCRdb to the 5' RACE reads, yields one record per CDR3 protein. The profile shows over 750,000 distinct CDR3 sequences, approximately 25% of them singletons. The same data also contributed to another study, on T cells of mothers and their children.

Sequencing was done on a sample of blood. The receptors shown here come from a boy younger than 18 in good health.

The table lists this clonotype with many counts. This chain links TRBV5-1 with TRBJ1-1; D not certain. Trimming stripped 4 bases from V and 5 bases from J, with 15 bases between. Germline V lookup: CDR1 SGHRS, CDR2 YFSETQ. The CDR3 has 14 residues. CDR3 loop: CASSPRGVRTEAFF. CDR3 bases: TGCGCCAGCAGCCCCCGCGGGGTTAGGACTGAAGCTTTCTTT.

This clonotype was counted only a few times. V gene TRBV5-1 combines with J gene TRBJ2-2, with TRBD1 matching over 8 bases. From germline, CDR1 is SGHRS and CDR2 YFSETQ. The CDR3 length is 14 residues. With V trimmed by 7 bases and J by 2 bases, 4 bases remained unmatched. CDR3 region: CASLTGDNTGELFF. Written as DNA, the CDR3 is TGCGCCAGCTTGACAGGGGATAACACCGGGGAGCTGTTTTTT.

V is TRBV7-2 and J is TRBJ2-5; the D gene could be TRBD1 or TRBD2 (5 bases each). With the DNA end fitting TRBJ2-1 better, the J assignment may be wrong. The CDR3 length is 15 residues. Germline V gives CDR1 SGHTA, CDR2 FQGNSA. The CDR3 nucleotides are TGTGCCAGCAGCTCGTGGTCGGGACCGGGCAATGAGCAGTTCTTC. Residues: CASSSWSGPGNEQFF.

This clonotype was seen only a few times. The rearrangement uses TRBV4-1 and TRBJ1-2, with D perhaps matching TRBD1 (5 bases). This CDR3 comprises 16 residues. V lost 1 base, J lost 5 bases, and 17 bases lay in between. CDR1 and CDR2 (germline): MGHRA, YSYEKL. The DNA of the CDR3 is TGCGCCAGCAGCCAAGTAGGAGGGGCCCCTTATTATGGCTACACCTTC. It translates to CASSQVGGAPYYGYTF.

This clonotype has just a few counts. The chain has TRBV7-9 and TRBJ1-1, with TRBD1 identical over 7 bases. CDR1 is SEHNR and CDR2 is FQNEAQ in the germline V gene (reference sequence). The CDR3 consists of 13 residues. The V segment lost 5 bases and the J segment 3 bases; nucleotides outside the gene matches: 3. The CDR3 DNA is TGTGCCAGCAGCGTCGGACAGGACACTGAAGCTTTCTTT. Its translation: CASSVGQDTEAFF.

The chain employs TRBV5-1 and TRBJ2-7, with 8 bases identical to TRBD1. CDR3 size: 14 residues. With V trimmed by 6 bases and J by 3 bases, 8 bases remained unmatched. Germline values: CDR1 SGHRS, CDR2 YFSETQ. The CDR3 bases are TGCGCCAGCACCGACCCGACAGGGGTCTACGAGCAGTACTTC. Encoded protein: CASTDPTGVYEQYF.

This clonotype was detected a few times. The genes are TRBV29-1 and TRBJ2-5; 9 bases fit TRBD2. CDR1 is SQVTM, CDR2 ANQGSEA, per germline. The trim removed 3 bases at V and 0 bases at J, leaving 5 bases unmatched. This CDR3 region has 15 residues. CDR3 protein: CSVETSGWYQETQYF. The CDR3 nucleotides read TGCAGCGTTGAGACTAGCGGCTGGTACCAAGAGACCCAGTACTTC.

This sequence joins TRBV5-6 and TRBJ1-4; D remains unclear. The CDR3 is made up of 14 amino acids. Germline V gene data show CDR1 as SGHDT and CDR2 as YYEEEE. Trimming left V 1 base short and J 8 bases short, with 12 bases between. CDR3 amino acids: CASSLKGFGEKLFF. The CDR3 bases are TGTGCCAGCAGCTTGAAAGGTTTTGGAGAAAAACTGTTTTTT.

This clonotype was seen more than once but under ten times. The V call is TRBV7-9, the J call TRBJ2-1, with D maybe TRBD2 (6 bases). The CDR3 sequence is 16 residues long. CDR1 and CDR2 (germline): SEHNR, FQNEAQ (reference sequence). V was shortened by 1 base and J by 12 bases, with 22 bases between the two germline ends. For the CDR3, the DNA is TGTGCCAGCAGCTTAGTATTCGGGCGGGGCGGATCGGGGCAGTTCTTC. Translating it yields CASSLVFGRGGSGQFF.

CDR3 coding DNA: TGCAGTGCTAGAGCCGATTTACTCGCGTTAGAGACCCAGTACTTC. It encodes CSARADLLALETQYF. J is TRBJ2-1 and V is TRBV20-1; no clear D gene. The J call may be mistaken, given a closer DNA end match to TRBJ2-5. Germline V gene sequence: CDR1 DFQATT, CDR2 SNEGSKA (reference sequence). This CDR3 has 15 amino acids.